The sequence of this T cell receptor beta chain was determined in a study of blood T cell repertoires in COVID-19. Study as a whole: PBMCs, B-cell-depleted T cells, or T cells were the source of the cDNA or gDNA that made up the material.

As processed by the authors: The authors estimated nucleated cell counts from reference gene primer amplification. Sequenced by immunoSEQ multiplex PCR; TCRdb stores in-frame clones only, minus some. V, J and clone size were drawn from that table, and D and trimming were deduced from the DNA. The sample shows over 150,000 clones, approximately 91% of them seen only once. V was clipped by 3 bases and J by 6 bases, with 19 bases between them. This CDR3 contains 16 residues. CDR1 is KGHSH, CDR2 LQKENI, per germline. This clone appeared once. The TCR sequence derives from a man aged 50 or older with COVID-19, enrolled during active disease. The chain couples TRBV18 to TRBJ2-3; possible D gene TRBD2, 5 bases. Sequencing input: peripheral blood. The CDR3 DNA sequence: TGTGCCAGCTCACCCTCACTAGATAAGGATGGGGATACGCAGTATTTT. It is translated as CASSPSLDKDGDTQYF.